This passage covers 14 T cell receptor beta chains from one sample sequenced in a study of T cells in Graves' hyperthyroidism and ophthalmopathy. Regions amplified from RNA transcripts were the TCR beta CDR3 regions. TCR CDR3 regions were first amplified by RT-PCR with HTBI primers. TCRdb re-called the multiplex PCR reads with MiXCR, one entry per CDR3 protein. The sample has hundreds of thousands of distinct CDR3 sequences; about 45% are singletons. The sequencing input was peripheral blood or thyroid tissue (not recorded which). The source is a woman aged 18-29 years with Graves' hyperthyroidism.

This clonotype was recorded at least ten times. This chain joins TRBV15 and TRBJ1-2; 9 bases are shared with TRBD1. Germline V gene sequence: CDR1 LNHNV, CDR2 YYDKDF (reference sequence). The CDR3 is 15 residues long. Unmatched junction bases numbered 6, after V lost 3 bases and J lost 4 bases. The DNA of the CDR3 is TGTGCCACCAGCAGCAGGACAGGGGCGAGCTATGGCTACACCTTC. Translated, it gives CATSSRTGASYGYTF.

J is TRBJ1-2 and V is TRBV7-9, with D possibly matching TRBD1 (5 bases). The V end was cut by 8 bases, the J end by 5 bases, with 12 bases between. The CDR3 contains 12 residues. CDR1 and CDR2 from the germline V gene are SEHNR and FQNEAQ (reference sequence). In nucleotides, the CDR3 is TGTGCCAGCGGTCCCTGGGGGTATGGCTACACCTTC. It specifies CASGPWGYGYTF. Full variable domain (rest looked up from reference TRBV7-9 and TRBJ1-2): DTGVSQNPRHKITKRGQNVTFRCDPISEHNRLYWYRQTLGQGPEFLTYFQNEAQLEKSRLLSDRFSAERPKGSFSTLEIQRTEQGDSAMYLCASGPWGYGYTFGSGTRLTVV.

The rearrangement links TRBV10-3 to TRBJ1-2; perhaps TRBD1 as D (5 bases). V shed 10 bases and J shed 3 bases, with 21 bases lying between them. This CDR3 spans 15 amino acids. The V gene's germline CDR1 is ENHRY and CDR2 SYGVKD. Written as DNA, the CDR3 is TGTGCCAGCAGCCTCACTTTCAAGACAGACTATGGCTACACCTTC. Protein: CASSLTFKTDYGYTF.

This clonotype was found once. The junction departs from germline at one end; a sequencing error may be responsible. The chain is built from TRBV7-9 and TRBJ1-5; 8 bases fit TRBD1. CDR3 size: 15 residues. Germline V gene lookup returns CDR1 SEHNR and CDR2 FQNEAQ (reference sequence). CDR3 loop: CASRADRVSNQSQHF. CDR3 in DNA: TGTGCCAGCAGAGCGGACAGGGTATCTAATCAGTCCCAGCATTTT.

This clonotype was found many times. The genes are TRBV9 and TRBJ1-6; tentative D call: TRBD1 (5 bases). Trimming shortened V by 2 bases and J by 5 bases, and 11 bases separated the two germline ends. The CDR3 length is 15 residues. The germline V gene has CDR1 SGDLS and CDR2 YYNGEE. This CDR3 is CASSVTDNNNSPLHF. DNA of the CDR3: TGTGCCAGCAGCGTTACGGACAACAATAATTCACCCCTCCACTTT.

The rearrangement joins TRBV5-8 to TRBJ1-5; D gene uncertain. V shed 0 bases and J shed 7 bases, with 8 bases lying between them. The germline V gene encodes CDR1 SGHTS and CDR2 YDEGEE. This CDR3 has 13 residues. The CDR3 nucleotides are TGTGCCAGCAGCTTGGTTTACGGGCAGCCCCAGCATTTT. Amino acid sequence: CASSLVYGQPQHF. Complete variable domain (other parts from reference TRBV5-8 and TRBJ1-5): EAGVTQSPTHLIKTRGQQATLRCSPISGHTSVYWYQQALGLGLQFLLWYDEGEERNRGNFPPRFSGRQFPNYSSELNVNALELEDSALYLCASSLVYGQPQHFGDGTRLSIL.

This clonotype was counted between two and nine times. At one boundary the junction diverges from the germline segment, which might be a read error. J is TRBJ1-6 and V is TRBV7-9; D is unresolved. Germline CDR1 and CDR2: SEHNR and FQNEAQ (reference sequence). CDR3 length: 14 amino acids. The CDR3 coding sequence is TGCGCCAGCAGCATCACAGAAGACGATTCACCCCTCCACTTT. This codes for CASSITEDDSPLHF.

In this sample, this clonotype turned up a few times. The chain recombines TRBV20-1 with TRBJ2-2; D perhaps matches TRBD2 (5 bases). Germline CDR1 is DFQATT and CDR2 is SNEGSKA (reference sequence). The V end lost 1 base, the J end lost 2 bases, and 11 bases lay between the germline ends. The CDR3 totals 15 residues. CDR3 loop: CSARGGGLNTGELFF. CDR3 DNA: TGCAGTGCTAGAGGTGGCGGGCTAAACACCGGGGAGCTGTTTTTT.

The chain employs TRBV29-1 and TRBJ2-7, with 8 bases matching TRBD2. Germline V lookup: CDR1 SQVTM, CDR2 ANQGSEA. This CDR3 spans 13 amino acids. V lost 6 bases and J lost 5; bases outside the gene matches: 9. For the CDR3, the DNA is TGCAGCGTGCTGAGCGGGGGAGGGAACGAGCAGTACTTC. Translating gives CSVLSGGGNEQYF.

About this clonotype itself: This clone may be a read error of a much larger clone one base away. This chain uses TRBV7-9 with TRBJ2-6; no clear D. V was clipped by 3 bases and J by 4 bases, with 16 bases between them. Germline V gene sequence: CDR1 SEHNR, CDR2 FQNEAQ (reference sequence). The CDR3 is made up of 17 amino acids. CDR3 sequence: CASSFGATTAGANVLTF. The CDR3 DNA reads as TGTGCCAGCAGCTTTGGTGCCACCACGGCAGGGGCCAACGTCCTGACTTTC.

This clonotype was seen more than once but under ten times. This chain links TRBV19 with TRBJ1-2; D ambiguous. Trimming shortened V by 1 base and J by 0 bases, and 9 bases separated the two germline ends. The CDR3 loop spans 15 amino acids. CDR1 is LNHDA, CDR2 SQIVND, per germline (reference sequence). The CDR3 DNA sequence: TGTGCCAGTAGTATAGTGGCAGCTGCTAACTATGGCTACACCTTC. This sequence encodes CASSIVAAANYGYTF.

This clonotype was found many times. The rearrangement joins TRBV7-9 to TRBJ1-2; no firm D call. The germline V gene encodes CDR1 SEHNR and CDR2 FQNEAQ (reference sequence). This CDR3 comprises 13 residues. Trimming removed 6 bases at V and 1 base at J, with 9 bases between. The CDR3 is CASRQLGNYGYTF. In DNA form, the CDR3 reads TGTGCCAGCAGGCAGTTGGGTAACTATGGCTACACCTTC. The variable domain in full, completed from reference TRBV7-9 and TRBJ1-2, reads DTGVSQNPRHKITKRGQNVTFRCDPISEHNRLYWYRQTLGQGPEFLTYFQNEAQLEKSRLLSDRFSAERPKGSFSTLEIQRTEQGDSAMYLCASRQLGNYGYTFGSGTRLTVV.

The gene calls are TRBV25-1 and TRBJ1-6; TRBD1 agrees at 8 bases. The V and J ends lost 6 bases and 7 bases, in that order; junction bases with no gene match: 8. CDR3 length equals 15 residues. Germline loops: CDR1 MGHDK, CDR2 SYGVNS. The CDR3 region has the DNA TGTGCCAGCAGCGCGTTGGCAGGGGGCAATTCACCCCTCCACTTT. This sequence encodes CASSALAGGNSPLHF.

The V call is TRBV7-2, the J call TRBJ1-1; 9 bases match TRBD1. The CDR3 is made up of 17 amino acids. Germline V gene data show CDR1 as SGHTA and CDR2 as FQGNSA. Trimming removed 4 bases from V and 5 bases from J; junction bases left unmatched: 14. The CDR3 loop reads CASSSVRDRELRTEAFF. The CDR3 region has the DNA TGTGCCAGCAGCTCAGTCCGGGACAGGGAGCTTCGGACTGAAGCTTTCTTT.